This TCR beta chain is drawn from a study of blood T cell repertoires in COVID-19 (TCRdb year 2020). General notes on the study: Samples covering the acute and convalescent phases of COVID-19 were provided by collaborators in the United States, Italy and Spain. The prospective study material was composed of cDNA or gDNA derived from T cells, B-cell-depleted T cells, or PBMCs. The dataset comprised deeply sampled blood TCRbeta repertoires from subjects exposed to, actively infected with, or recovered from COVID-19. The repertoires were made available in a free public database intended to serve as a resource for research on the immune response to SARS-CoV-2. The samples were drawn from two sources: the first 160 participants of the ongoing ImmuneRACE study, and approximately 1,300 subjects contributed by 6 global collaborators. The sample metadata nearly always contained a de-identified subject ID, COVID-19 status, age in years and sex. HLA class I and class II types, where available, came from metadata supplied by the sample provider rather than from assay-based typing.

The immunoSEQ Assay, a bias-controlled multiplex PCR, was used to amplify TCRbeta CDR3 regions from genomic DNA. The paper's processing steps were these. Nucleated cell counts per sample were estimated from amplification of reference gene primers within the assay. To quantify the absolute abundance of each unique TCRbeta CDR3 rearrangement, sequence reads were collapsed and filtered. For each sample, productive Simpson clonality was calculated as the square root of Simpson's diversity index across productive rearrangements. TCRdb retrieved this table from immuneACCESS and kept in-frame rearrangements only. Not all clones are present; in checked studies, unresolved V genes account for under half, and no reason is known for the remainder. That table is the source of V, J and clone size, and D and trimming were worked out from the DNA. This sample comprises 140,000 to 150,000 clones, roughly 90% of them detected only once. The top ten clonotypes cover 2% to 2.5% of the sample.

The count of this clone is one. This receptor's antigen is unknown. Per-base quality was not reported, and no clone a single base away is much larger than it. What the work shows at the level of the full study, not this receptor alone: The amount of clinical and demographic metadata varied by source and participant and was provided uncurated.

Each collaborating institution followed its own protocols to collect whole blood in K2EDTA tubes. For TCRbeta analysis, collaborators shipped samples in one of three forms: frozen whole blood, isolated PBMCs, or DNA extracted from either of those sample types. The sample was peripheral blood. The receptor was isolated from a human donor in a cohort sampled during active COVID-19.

The CDR3 reads CASSLQGPDTQYF. Here is the DNA: TGTGCCAGCAGCCTACAGGGGCCAGATACGCAGTATTTT. The rearrangement joined TRBV28 to TRBJ2-3; a stretch of 7 junction bases matches TRBD1. From the cysteine through the phenylalanine, the CDR3 covers 13 amino acids. Of all the DNA, just the CDR3 is kept, 39 bases in frame from base 1. From the germline V gene, CDR1 is MDHEN and CDR2 is SYDVKM. After removal of 6 bases from V and 4 bases from J, the junction retains 4 bases not matched to a gene. Where the CDR3 stops, the reference TRBV28 and TRBJ2-3 genes take over; the full variable domain is DVKVTQSSRYLVKRTGEKVFLECVQDMDHENMFWYRQDPGLGLRLIYFSYDVKMKEKGDIPEGYSVSREKKERFSLILESASTNQTSMYLCASSLQGPDTQYFGPGTRLTVL.